These 12 T cell receptor beta chains were sequenced from one sample in a study of OX40 agonist ivuxolimab in advanced cancers. The library came from the immunoSEQ multiplex PCR assay. TCRdb re-hosts the immuneACCESS table, in-frame sequences only. Its copies lack some clones; in the studies checked, an unresolved V gene accounts for under half of them, and the cause for the rest is not known. The sample profile shows tens of thousands of clones; around 86% of them were found once. The top ten constitute 28% of the sample. The sample was CD4+ or CD8+ T cells sorted from blood, taken in a trial of the OX40 agonist ivuxolimab. The receptors were sampled from an adult with an advanced solid tumor such as melanoma, head and neck, liver or kidney cancer.

This clone was seen a few times. The rearrangement links TRBV4-1 to TRBJ1-5, with 11 bases aligning to TRBD1. The CDR3 spans 16 residues. Germline V gene lookup returns CDR1 MGHRA and CDR2 YSYEKL. The J segment lost 7 bases and the V segment lost 1 base, leaving 6 bases of the junction unmatched. CDR3 residues: CASSQGWTGGLQPQHF. CDR3 coding DNA: TGCGCCAGCAGCCAAGGCTGGACAGGGGGCTTACAGCCCCAGCATTTT.

This chain joins TRBV5-5 and TRBJ2-7; 10 bases align to TRBD2. This CDR3 has 15 residues. Germline CDR1 reads SGHKS; CDR2 reads YYEKEE (reference sequence). V shed 2 bases, J shed 3 bases, and the junction held 5 bases outside the gene matches. The CDR3 spells CASSFPSGGIYEQYF. For the CDR3, the DNA is TGTGCCAGCAGCTTCCCTAGCGGGGGTATCTACGAGCAGTACTTC.

The chain uses TRBV5-1 and TRBJ2-5, with D unclear. CDR1 SGHRS and CDR2 YFSETQ come from the germline V gene. This CDR3 comprises 15 residues. The V and J ends lost 0 bases and 2 bases respectively, with 11 bases between them. The chain's CDR3 is CASSLGVIWQETQYF. CDR3 coding DNA: TGCGCCAGCAGCTTGGGAGTCATCTGGCAAGAGACCCAGTACTTC.

The chain employs TRBV6-6 and TRBJ2-7; D might be TRBD1 (6 bases). This CDR3 comprises 13 residues. V was shortened by 4 bases and J by 3 bases, with 10 bases between the two germline ends. Germline assignment: CDR1 MNHNY and CDR2 SVGAGI (reference sequence). The CDR3 loop reads CASSSGQIYEQYF. In nucleotides, the CDR3 is TGTGCCAGCAGTTCCGGACAGATCTACGAGCAGTACTTC.

This clone was seen only a few times. The J gene is TRBJ2-7, the V gene TRBV7-9; the match to TRBD1 covers 9 bases. With V trimmed by 5 bases and J by 7 bases, 6 bases remained unmatched. In germline, CDR1 is SEHNR, CDR2 FQNEAQ (reference sequence). This CDR3 is 13 amino acids long. In DNA form, the CDR3 reads TGTGCCAGCAGCCCGGGACAGGGCAGGGAGCAGTACTTC. The encoded protein is CASSPGQGREQYF.

CDR3 in DNA: TGTGCCAGCAGCTTGGACGCAGGGGGGTACGAGCAGTACTTC. Encoded protein: CASSLDAGGYEQYF. This chain joins TRBV11-1 and TRBJ2-7; TRBD1 is a possible D gene (7 bases). This CDR3 is 14 amino acids long. V shed 3 bases and J shed 4 bases, with 13 bases lying between them. Germline V gene lookup returns CDR1 SGHAT and CDR2 FQDESV (reference sequence).

The chain employs TRBV9 and TRBJ1-1; TRBD1 matches at 9 bases. The CDR3 is 15 residues long. The V gene end was trimmed by 5 bases and the J gene end by 4 bases; junction bases not matched to a gene: 9. The germline V gene encodes CDR1 SGDLS and CDR2 YYNGEE. CDR3 amino acids: CASRQGAGVGTEAFF. The DNA of the CDR3 is TGTGCCAGCAGACAGGGGGCGGGGGTTGGCACTGAAGCTTTCTTT.

The CDR3 nucleotides read TGTGCCAGCAGCTTAGCGGGGGGACTAGCGGTCGGAACAGATACGCAGTATTTT. As protein: CASSLAGGLAVGTDTQYF. This sequence joins TRBV7-6 and TRBJ2-3, with 11 bases matching TRBD2. The germline V gene encodes CDR1 SGHVS and CDR2 FNYEAQ. Losses at the gene ends were 0 bases for V and 3 bases for J; bases not matched to a gene: 8. CDR3 length: 18 residues. Looking up the rest from reference TRBV7-6 and TRBJ2-3 gives the full variable domain: GAGVSQSPRYKVTKRGQDVALRCDPISGHVSLYWYRQALGQGPEFLTYFNYEAQQDKSGLPNDRFSAERPEGSISTLTIQRTEQRDSAMYRCASSLAGGLAVGTDTQYFGPGTRLTVL.

The chain combines TRBV28 with TRBJ1-2; tentatively, D is TRBD1 (6 bases). This CDR3 contains 13 residues. The V end was cut by 1 base, the J end by 8 bases, with 11 bases between. CDR1 and CDR2 (germline): MDHEN, SYDVKM. The CDR3 DNA reads as TGTGCCAGCAGTTTATCACAGGGAGGGGGCTACACCTTC. It yields the protein CASSLSQGGGYTF.

This chain connects TRBV12-5 to TRBJ2-7, with a possible D match to TRBD1 (5 bases). The CDR3 has 15 amino acids. V was pared by 0 bases and J by 2 bases, with 11 bases between. Germline CDR1 reads LGHNT; CDR2 reads FRNRAP. CDR3: CASGLVVRDAYEQYF. DNA of the CDR3: TGTGCTAGTGGTTTGGTGGTCAGGGATGCCTACGAGCAGTACTTC.

As regards this clone: A read error may account for a junction end that differs from germline. The rearrangement links TRBV6-6 to TRBJ2-1; perhaps TRBD1 as D (6 bases). CDR3 length equals 15 residues. CDR1 is MNHNY, CDR2 SVGAGI, per germline (reference sequence). The CDR3: CASRYSGGGGNEQFF. The CDR3 DNA follows: TGTGCCAGCAGATACTCCGGTGGGGGCGGGAATGAGCAGTTCTTC.

The chain recombines TRBV5-8 with TRBJ2-2; 9 positions agree with TRBD1. The CDR3 extends over 14 amino acids. V trimming: 4 bases; J trimming: 4 bases; junction bases outside the gene matches: 2. Germline V gives CDR1 SGHTS, CDR2 YDEGEE. The CDR3 nucleotides are TGTGCCAGCAGCCTACAGGGGGCCACCGGGGAGCTGTTTTTT. Encoded protein: CASSLQGATGELFF.